The entry that follows covers one T cell receptor (beta chain) sequence. Its specificity is unknown. This entry belongs to a study of cytomegalovirus exposure and HLA in healthy donors. Primers included in the PCR were 60 Vbeta and 13 Jbeta primers. The repertoire was sequenced with immunoSEQ multiplex PCR; TCRdb's copy has only in-frame clones and lacks some. Of 150,000 or so clones detected, over 65% appear once; the ten largest clones hold about 4.3%. Trimming removed 4 bases from V and 9 bases from J; junction bases left unmatched: 8. CDR3 size: 16 residues. Per germline, CDR1 SEHNR and CDR2 FQNEAQ (reference sequence). Study-level results: A list of 150 to 200 TCR beta chains associated with cytomegalovirus was given. In a later analysis, common viral pathogens appeared linked to several of the most significant clusters. Published work reported that the classifier diagnosed cytomegalovirus status with high specificity and sensitivity. With later analysis, a missense DCLRE1C variant became linked to TCR beta V- and J-gene trimming.

Sequences were obtained from PBMCs. V usage is TRBV7-9 and J usage is TRBJ2-1, with TRBD2 identical over 14 bases. This TCR came from a man between 18 and 35 years old in good health and CMV-seropositive. The CDR3 nucleotides read TGTGCCAGCAGCTCCAGGGGGACTAGCGGGGGCGGTGAGCAGTTCTTC. This sequence encodes CASSSRGTSGGGEQFF.